A single T cell receptor beta chain is shown here with its context. The target antigen is unknown. The sample comes from a study of cytomegalovirus exposure and HLA in healthy donors. At the level of the study: Genotyping of hundreds of donors showed that around 86% belonged to the Caucasian-associated ancestry cluster. Regarding the study as a whole: Several of the most significant clusters appeared, in a later analysis, to be linked to common viral pathogens. HLA-A and HLA-B allele assignments for most subjects were reportedly predicted accurately using TCR beta sequences. Reportedly, fewer N-insertions than the roughly 700-donor mean appeared in an Asian-associated ancestry cluster in a later analysis.

The study ran its PCR with 60 Vbeta and 13 Jbeta primers. Data came from immunoSEQ multiplex PCR; TCRdb stores just in-frame clones and leaves some out. The sample shows about 180,000 clones, roughly 85% of them seen only once. The CDR3 has 12 residues. V lost 5 bases to trimming and J lost 3 bases; unmatched junction nucleotides: 1. The germline V gene encodes CDR1 ENHRY and CDR2 SYGVKD. The origin of this receptor is a woman in her forties in good health and CMV-seronegative. This chain links TRBV10-3 with TRBJ2-7; 7 positions agree with TRBD1. The specimen sequenced was PBMCs. The CDR3 DNA reads as TGTGCCATCAGTCGGGACAGCTACGAGCAGTACTTC. It yields the protein CAISRDSYEQYF.